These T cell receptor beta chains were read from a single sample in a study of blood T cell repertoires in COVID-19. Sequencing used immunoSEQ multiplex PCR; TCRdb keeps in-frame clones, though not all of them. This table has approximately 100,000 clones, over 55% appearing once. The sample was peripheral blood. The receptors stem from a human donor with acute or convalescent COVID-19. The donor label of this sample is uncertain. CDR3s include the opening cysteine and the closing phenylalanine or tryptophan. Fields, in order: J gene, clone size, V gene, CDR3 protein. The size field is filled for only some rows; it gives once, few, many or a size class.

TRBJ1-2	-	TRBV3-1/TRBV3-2	CASSILPGQGNYGYTF
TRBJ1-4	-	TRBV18	CASSPPAGNEKLFF
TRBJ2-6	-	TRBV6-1	CASSEWQGGASGANVLTF
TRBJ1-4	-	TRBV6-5	CASSYSTQFNEKLFF
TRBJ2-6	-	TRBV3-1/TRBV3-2	CASSRLPSGGSGANVLTF
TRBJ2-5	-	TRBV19	CASRSIAGETQYF
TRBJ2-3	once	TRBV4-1	CASSGLGTDTQYF
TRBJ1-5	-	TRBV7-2	CASSSSGVSFSNQPQHF
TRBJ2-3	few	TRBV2	CASSAGGSRTDTQYF
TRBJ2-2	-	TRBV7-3	CASSPPRQGLDTGELFF
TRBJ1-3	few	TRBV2	CASRSSGNTIYF
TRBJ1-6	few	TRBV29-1	CSVRERGNSPLHF
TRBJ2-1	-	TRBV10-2	CATSGTGGWDEQFF
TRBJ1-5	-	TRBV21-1	CASSKGGGNQPQHF
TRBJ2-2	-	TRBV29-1	CSVVAGGAGELFF
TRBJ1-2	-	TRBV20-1	CSASPRDSFGYTF
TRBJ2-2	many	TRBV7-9	CASSLGTGRTGELFF
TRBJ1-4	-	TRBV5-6	CASSFSIGQANEKLFF
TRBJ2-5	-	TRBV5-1	CASSSYRGSQETQYF
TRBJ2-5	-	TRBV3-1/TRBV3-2	CASSQQQRSQETQYF
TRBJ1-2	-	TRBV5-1	CASSLELAGGYTF
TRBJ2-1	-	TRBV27	CASTVGTSGGYNEQFF
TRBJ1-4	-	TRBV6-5	CASSAGEYEKLFF
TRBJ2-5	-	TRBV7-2	CASSPGTSGGLRETQYF
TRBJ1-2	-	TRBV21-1	CASSTLQGRGDYGYTF
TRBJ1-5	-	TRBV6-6	CASSRGSAVPGTGNQPQHF
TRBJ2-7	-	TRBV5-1	CASSLEGTGGAEQYF
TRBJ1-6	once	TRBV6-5	CASRTQGISPLHF
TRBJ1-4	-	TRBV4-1	CASSPNGGRGNEKLFF
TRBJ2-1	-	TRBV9	CASSRTGNEQFF
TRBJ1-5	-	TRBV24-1	CATSDLGRDQPQHF
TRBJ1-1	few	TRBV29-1	CSVERPAGARDTEAFF
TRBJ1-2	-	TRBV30	CAWSGGGYGYTF
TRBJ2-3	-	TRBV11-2	CASSLGTVDTDTQYF
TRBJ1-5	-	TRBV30	CAWSVTGRQPQHF
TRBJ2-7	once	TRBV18	CASSRSGAWEQYF
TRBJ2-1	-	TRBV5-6	CASSLYYRDPYNEQFF
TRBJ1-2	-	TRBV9	CASSAATGNYGYTF
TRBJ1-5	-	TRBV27	CASSENRGSNQPQHF
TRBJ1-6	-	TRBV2	CASNRGDNSPLHF
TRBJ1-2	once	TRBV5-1	CASTHGGSLGYTF
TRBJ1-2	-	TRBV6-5	CASSQNGGRDTF
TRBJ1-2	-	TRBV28	CASRGGYGYTF
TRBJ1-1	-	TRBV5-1	CARSLGTGGAFF
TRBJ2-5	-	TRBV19	CASSTSGGAGETQYF
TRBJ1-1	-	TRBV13	CASSVGQGGTEAFF